The T cell receptor beta chain under discussion was sequenced for a study of CXCR3-negative and CXCR3-positive naive CD8 T cells. Those CD8+ T cells considered naive were CD45RO-CCR7+CD27+CD95-. Germline assignment: CDR1 SGHTA and CDR2 FQGNSA. The CDR3 sequence is 17 residues long. Preparation of TRB cDNA libraries relied on 5' RACE carrying UMI labels. TCRdb re-called the 5' RACE reads; every CDR3 protein appears as one record, without DNA. In all, the sample yields about 80,000 distinct CDR3 sequences. As concerns this clonotype: Antigen: not known.

Study-wide points: For memory CD8+ cells diversity was much lower, but both naive subsets had comparably high diversity. TRB CDR3s were more hydrophobic in CXCR3-positive than in CXCR3-negative naive cells.

Sample: naive CXCR3- CD8+ T cells from blood. Subset given: CD45RO-CCR7+CD27+CD95- naive CD8+ T cells lacking CXCR3 (TNR3-). The sequence came from a human donor in good health. Some clones in this sample may be carry-over from other donors' samples. The gene calls are TRBV7-2 and TRBJ2-7; the TCRdb call, TRBD2, lacks DNA for checking. This CDR3 is CASSLSSGGVLTYEQYF.